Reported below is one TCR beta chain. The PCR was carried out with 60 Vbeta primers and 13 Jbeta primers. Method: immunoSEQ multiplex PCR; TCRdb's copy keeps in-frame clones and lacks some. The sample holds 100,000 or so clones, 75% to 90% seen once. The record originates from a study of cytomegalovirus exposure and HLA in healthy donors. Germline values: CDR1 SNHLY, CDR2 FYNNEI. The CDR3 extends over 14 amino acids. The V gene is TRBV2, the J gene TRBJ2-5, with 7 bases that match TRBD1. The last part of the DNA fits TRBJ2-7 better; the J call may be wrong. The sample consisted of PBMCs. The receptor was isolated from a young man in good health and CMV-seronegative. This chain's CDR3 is CASRPGQSSYEQYF. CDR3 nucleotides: TGTGCCAGCAGGCCGGGACAGAGTTCCTACGAGCAGTACTTC.